The clone carrying this T cell receptor (beta chain) has more than one count but fewer than ten. The CDR3 contains 14 residues. Germline lookup yields CDR1 MGHRA and CDR2 YSYEKL. V lost 1 base, J lost 7 bases, and 4 bases stayed unmatched. Assay: immunoSEQ multiplex PCR; the TCRdb copy retains only in-frame clones and omits some. In the table there are around 50,000 clones, 94% of which are singletons. This sample is part of a study of T cell changes during pregnancy in multiple sclerosis. Sequenced here: CD8+ T cells from peripheral blood mononuclear cells, sampled in the first trimester of pregnancy. The chain recombines TRBV4-1 with TRBJ1-5, with 7 bases fitting TRBD1. The receptor's source is a female donor with multiple sclerosis, enrolled in a pregnancy study. The CDR3 is CASSQGAGGQPQHF. In DNA form, the CDR3 reads TGCGCCAGCAGCCAAGGGGCAGGGGGGCAGCCCCAGCATTTT.